The 6 T cell receptor beta chains below come from one sample, sequenced in a study of T cells after yellow fever vaccination. TCRdb called the 5' RACE reads again in MiXCR, with one record for every CDR3 protein. In the table there are about 400,000 distinct CDR3 sequences, 11% of which are singletons. The sample in question was PBMCs, obtained on the day of the first yellow fever vaccination. Receptors originate from a man in his late teens or twenties who received the YFV17D yellow fever vaccine.

This clonotype came up a few times. The rearrangement joins TRBV4-3 to TRBJ2-3, with a weak D call TRBD1 (6 bases). With 0 bases removed from V and 10 bases from J, the gap between germline ends came to 14 bases. CDR3 length: 14 amino acids. Germline lookup yields CDR1 LGHNA and CDR2 YSLEER. The CDR3 protein is CASSQDMGAVAQYF. In DNA, the CDR3 is TGCGCCAGCAGCCAAGATATGGGGGCAGTAGCGCAGTATTTT.

This clonotype has only a few counts. The chain is built from TRBV7-2 and TRBJ2-5, with TRBD1 identical over 10 bases. Germline V gives CDR1 SGHTA, CDR2 FQGNSA. With 5 bases clipped from V and 4 bases from J, the junction kept 10 bases outside the gene matches. The CDR3 runs to 16 residues. Here the CDR3 DNA reads TGTGCCAGCAGCCAATTGGGACAGGGGTTAGGAGAGACCCAGTACTTC. It translates to CASSQLGQGLGETQYF.

This clonotype was picked up a small number of times. J is TRBJ1-5 and V is TRBV12-3 or TRBV12-4; perhaps TRBD1 as D (6 bases). CDR3 length equals 15 residues. Trimming left V 6 bases short and J 7 bases short, with 19 bases between. The CDR3 here is CASSASQGFWQPQHF. As DNA, the CDR3 is TGTGCCAGCAGCGCGTCTCAGGGGTTTTGGCAGCCCCAGCATTTT.

The CDR3 region has the DNA TGTGCCAGCAGACAGGACCGCTATCAGCCCCAGCATTTT. This sequence encodes CASRQDRYQPQHF. The J gene is TRBJ1-5, the V gene TRBV12-3 or TRBV12-4; perhaps TRBD1 as D (5 bases). V lost 6 bases, J lost 5 bases, and 11 bases lay in between. This CDR3 has 13 amino acids.

In its sample, this clonotype was seen a few times. The V and J genes are TRBV7-2 and TRBJ2-6; D is unresolved. V shed 8 bases and J shed 1 base, with 12 bases lying between them. The CDR3 contains 15 residues. The germline V gene has CDR1 SGHTA and CDR2 FQGNSA. The CDR3 coding sequence is TGTGCCAGCGATTTTCGGGTTTCTGGGGCCAACGTCCTGACTTTC. It codes for CASDFRVSGANVLTF.

Only a few counts were recorded for this clonotype. The rearrangement links TRBV20-1 to TRBJ2-7; 10 bases line up with TRBD1. V shed 6 bases and J 2 bases; nucleotides not matched to a gene: 10. Germline CDR1 is DFQATT and CDR2 is SNEGSKA (reference sequence). This CDR3 spans 15 amino acids. The CDR3 sequence is CSAPNAGQGTYEQYF. Here the CDR3 DNA reads TGCAGTGCGCCTAACGCGGGACAGGGGACCTACGAGCAGTACTTC.